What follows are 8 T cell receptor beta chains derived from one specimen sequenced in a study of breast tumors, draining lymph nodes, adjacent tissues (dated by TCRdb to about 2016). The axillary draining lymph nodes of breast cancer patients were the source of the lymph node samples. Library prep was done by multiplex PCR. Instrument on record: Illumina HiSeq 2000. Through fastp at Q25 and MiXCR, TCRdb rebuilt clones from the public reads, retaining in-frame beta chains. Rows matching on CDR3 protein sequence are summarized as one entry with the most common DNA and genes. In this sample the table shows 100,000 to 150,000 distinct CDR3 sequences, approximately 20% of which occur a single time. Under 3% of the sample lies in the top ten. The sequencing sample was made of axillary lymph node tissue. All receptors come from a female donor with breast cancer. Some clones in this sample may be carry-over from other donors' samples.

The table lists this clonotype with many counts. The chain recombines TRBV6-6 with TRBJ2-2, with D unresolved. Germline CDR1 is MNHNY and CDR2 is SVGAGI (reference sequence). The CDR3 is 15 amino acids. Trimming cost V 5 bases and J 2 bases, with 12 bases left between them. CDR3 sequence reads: CASSPWRPNTGELFF. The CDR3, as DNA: TGTGCCAGCAGTCCGTGGCGCCCAAACACCGGGGAGCTGTTTTTT.

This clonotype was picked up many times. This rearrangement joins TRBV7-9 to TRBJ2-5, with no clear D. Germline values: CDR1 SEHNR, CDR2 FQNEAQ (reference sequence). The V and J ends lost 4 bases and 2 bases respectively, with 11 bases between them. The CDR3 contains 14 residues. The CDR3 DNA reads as TGTGCCAGCAGCTCGAGTACCCGACAAGAGACCCAGTACTTC. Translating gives CASSSSTRQETQYF.

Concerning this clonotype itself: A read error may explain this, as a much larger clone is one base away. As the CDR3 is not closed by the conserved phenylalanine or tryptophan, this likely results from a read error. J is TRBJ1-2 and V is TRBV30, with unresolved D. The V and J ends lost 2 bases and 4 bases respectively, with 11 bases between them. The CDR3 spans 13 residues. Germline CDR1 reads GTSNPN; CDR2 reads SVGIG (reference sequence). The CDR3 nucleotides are TGTGCCTGGAGTCAAGGGTTGACCTATGGCTACACCCTC. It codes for CAWSQGLTYGYTL.

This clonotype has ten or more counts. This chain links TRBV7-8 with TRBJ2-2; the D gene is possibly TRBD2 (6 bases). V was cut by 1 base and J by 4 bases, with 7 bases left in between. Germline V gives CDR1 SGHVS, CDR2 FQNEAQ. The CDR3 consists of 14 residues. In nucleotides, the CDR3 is TGTGCCAGCAGCTTAGGGGGAGGCACCGGGGAGCTGTTTTTT. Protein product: CASSLGGGTGELFF.

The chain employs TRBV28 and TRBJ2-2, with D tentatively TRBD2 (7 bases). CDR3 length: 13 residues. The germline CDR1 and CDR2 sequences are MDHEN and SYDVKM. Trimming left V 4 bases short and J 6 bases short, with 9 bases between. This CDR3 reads CASSWGGPGELFF. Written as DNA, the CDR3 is TGTGCCAGCAGTTGGGGGGGGCCCGGGGAGCTGTTTTTT.

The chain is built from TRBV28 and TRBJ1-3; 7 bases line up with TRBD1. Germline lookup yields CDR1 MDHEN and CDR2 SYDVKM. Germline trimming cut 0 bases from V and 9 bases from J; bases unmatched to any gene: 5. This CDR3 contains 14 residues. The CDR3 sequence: CASSLWSGGSTIYF. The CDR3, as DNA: TGTGCCAGCAGTTTATGGTCAGGGGGGAGCACCATATATTTT.

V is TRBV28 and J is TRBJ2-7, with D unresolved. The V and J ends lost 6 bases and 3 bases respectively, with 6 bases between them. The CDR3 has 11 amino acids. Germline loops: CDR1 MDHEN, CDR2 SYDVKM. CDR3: CASRLHYEQYF. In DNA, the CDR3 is TGTGCCAGCAGACTACACTACGAGCAGTACTTC.

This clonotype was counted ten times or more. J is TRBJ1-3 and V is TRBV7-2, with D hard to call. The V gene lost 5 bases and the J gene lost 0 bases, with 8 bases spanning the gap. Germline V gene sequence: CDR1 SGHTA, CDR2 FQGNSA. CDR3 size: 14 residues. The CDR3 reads CASSKVYSGNTIYF. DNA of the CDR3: TGTGCCAGCAGCAAAGTCTACTCTGGAAACACCATATATTTT. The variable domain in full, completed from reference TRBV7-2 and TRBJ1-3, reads GAGVSQSPSNKVTEKGKDVELRCDPISGHTALYWYRQSLGQGLEFLIYFQGNSAPDKSGLPSDRFSAERTGGSVSTLTIQRTQQEDSAVYLCASSKVYSGNTIYFGEGSWLTVV.